This is a list of T cell receptor beta chains from one sample in a study of cytomegalovirus exposure and HLA in healthy donors. The repertoire was sequenced with immunoSEQ multiplex PCR; TCRdb's copy has only in-frame clones and lacks some. The sample consists of fewer than 200,000 clones, roughly 90% of them appearing once. Material: PBMCs. Every receptor here comes from a boy younger than 10 in good health and CMV-seronegative. Both conserved end residues are part of each CDR3. Each record gives: J gene, clone size, V gene, CDR3 protein. The size field is filled for only some rows; it gives once, few, many or a size class.

TRBJ1-1,NA,TRBV6-1,CASRAIQGQAEAFF
TRBJ1-1,NA,TRBV28,CASSSGDTEAFF
TRBJ2-7,NA,TRBV10-1,CASSPGQGAAEQYF
TRBJ2-1,NA,TRBV6-4,CASALQGGNEQFF
TRBJ2-5,NA,TRBV11-2,CASSPLNGTGGERETQYF
TRBJ2-5,NA,TRBV5-6,CASSLLQVQTQYF
TRBJ1-1,NA,TRBV11-3,CASSLGQGNTEAFF
TRBJ1-4,NA,TRBV19,CASSVTGLREKLFF
TRBJ2-7,NA,TRBV4-2,CASSQNLQGYEQYF
TRBJ1-1,NA,TRBV28,CASSLADRGGHTEAFF
TRBJ2-5,few,TRBV28,CASSLRILAAETQYF
TRBJ2-7,once,TRBV14,CASSQVMGPLIGEQYF
TRBJ1-4,NA,TRBV9,CASSVRDRVNEKLFF
TRBJ1-4,NA,TRBV7-6,CASSFSRAEKLFF
TRBJ1-4,NA,TRBV5-8,CASSLAGNVGKLFF
TRBJ2-7,NA,TRBV15,CATSRDQGRYEQYF
TRBJ2-5,NA,TRBV2,CASSILGQETQYF
TRBJ2-3,NA,TRBV7-9,CASSLVGAPTDTQYF
TRBJ1-4,once,TRBV19,CASSTGAGTGSEKLFF
TRBJ2-1,NA,TRBV27,CASSRTSVRGGEQFF
TRBJ2-7,NA,TRBV9,CATDPGPPSPVYEQYF
TRBJ2-1,NA,TRBV30,CAWNSRGSSYNEQFF